These T cell receptor beta chains were read from a single sample in a study of identical twins. MiXCR, run by TCRdb on the 5' RACE reads, gives a single entry per CDR3 protein. This sample carries 240,000 or so distinct CDR3 sequences, roughly a tenth of them seen once, and the ten largest clones take more than 8.5%. The sample taken for sequencing was memory T cells sorted from blood. These receptors came from a man between 45 and 60 years old in good health. The CDR3 runs from the conserved cysteine through the conserved F or W. A D gene is named only where the DNA matches it firmly.

D gene,J gene,V gene,CDR3 protein
TRBD2,TRBJ2-1,TRBV29-1,CSVPQRGGYEQFF
-,TRBJ2-2,TRBV7-2,CASSTGGAFSGELFF
-,TRBJ2-5,TRBV25-1,CASSDGGETQYF
-,TRBJ1-5,TRBV2,CASSVGQDGVISNQPQHF
TRBD2,TRBJ2-7,TRBV11-2,CASSLGLAGAIGRDEQYF
-,TRBJ2-6,TRBV4-3,CASSQDEGLTSGANVLTF
-,TRBJ2-7,TRBV20-1,CSADALGHEQYF
TRBD1,TRBJ1-6,TRBV11-1,CASSFRDRHNSPLHF
TRBD1,TRBJ1-6,TRBV6-1,CASSWGQGSPLHF
-,TRBJ1-2,TRBV5-5,CASSLVARLTTNYGYTF
-,TRBJ1-3,TRBV12-3/TRBV12-4,CASTRGGNTIYF
TRBD1,TRBJ2-1,TRBV27,CATRYRGRGNEHFF
-,TRBJ2-7,TRBV20-1,CSATTGTSSYEQYF
TRBD2,TRBJ2-1,TRBV29-1,CSATIGGGRYNEQFF
-,TRBJ2-2,TRBV7-2,CASSLERTGELFF
-,TRBJ2-3,TRBV29-1,CSVKAGYLTDTQYF
-,TRBJ2-1,TRBV12-3/TRBV12-4,CASSFSSSAGATEQFF
-,TRBJ2-4,TRBV12-3/TRBV12-4,CASSPGRRNIQYF
TRBD1,TRBJ2-1,TRBV20-1,CSARLQGQYNEQFF
-,TRBJ2-2,TRBV6-5,CASSSGGGTGELFF
-,TRBJ2-1,TRBV6-4,CASSATGFGNEQFF
-,TRBJ2-3,TRBV5-1,CASSLAGGTDTQYF
TRBD1,TRBJ1-1,TRBV7-9,CASSAGQRNTEAFF
TRBD1,TRBJ2-5,TRBV5-1,CASSLAPGGIQETQYF
TRBD1,TRBJ2-1,TRBV20-1,CSARGGAGTGNWFF
-,TRBJ2-2,TRBV11-1,CASSPRLAGPDTGELFF
TRBD2,TRBJ2-7,TRBV10-3,CAIRPTGGLGHEQYF
TRBD2,TRBJ2-3,TRBV4-3,CASSQGATSGGPDTQYF
-,TRBJ2-2,TRBV7-2,CASSLEWGANTGELFF
-,TRBJ2-7,TRBV5-5,CASSLDRLGEQYF
-,TRBJ1-1,TRBV14,CASSQQPNTEAFF
TRBD2,TRBJ2-1,TRBV9,CASNLVPGGNEQFF
TRBD1,TRBJ2-3,TRBV20-1,CSATGQAELLHF
TRBD2,TRBJ2-7,TRBV28,CASSPTSGSRSYEQYF
-,TRBJ1-2,TRBV15,CATSRESGKDGYTF
TRBD1,TRBJ1-1,TRBV7-2,CASSPDRVMNTEAFF
TRBD1,TRBJ1-2,TRBV28,CASSLRDRANGYTF
-,TRBJ1-5,TRBV11-2,CASSLGGVQPQHF
-,TRBJ1-2,TRBV7-9,CASSPSGGLPNYGYTF
-,TRBJ2-1,TRBV28,CASSRNRAGYNEQFF
-,TRBJ2-1,TRBV6-2/TRBV6-3,CASSPPVGGLNEQFF
TRBD2,TRBJ2-7,TRBV27,CASSLWVGRAGGGYEQYF
-,TRBJ1-5,TRBV10-3,CAISESGLGLNQPQHF
TRBD2,TRBJ2-1,TRBV2,CASSDRIAGSEFF
TRBD2,TRBJ2-5,TRBV11-2,CASSLKGTLAGFIETQYF
-,TRBJ2-3,TRBV20-1,CSARDGASTDTQYF
TRBD2,TRBJ2-7,TRBV5-6,CASSPGGGAYEQYF
TRBD1,TRBJ2-2,TRBV2,CASSNEGADTGELFF
-,TRBJ1-2,TRBV10-3,CAISDSYYGYTF
TRBD1,TRBJ2-7,TRBV4-1,CASSTDRVNHEQYF